This entry features one TCR beta chain sequence. Antigen: not known. These data originate in a study of blood T cells in healthy people across ages. The CDR3 is 13 residues long. From germline, CDR1 is SEHNR and CDR2 FQNEAQ (reference sequence). J was trimmed by 6 bases and V by 5 bases; bases with no gene match: 6. Sample-barcoded 5' priming and a J-beta primer mix drove a second PCR of roughly 6 to 12 cycles. Unique molecular identifiers of 12 random nucleotides labeled each cDNA. TCRdb ran MiXCR on the 5' RACE reads and lists one entry per CDR3 protein. The sample shows approximately 830,000 distinct CDR3 sequences, 62% of them seen only once. Study results and limitations: Diversity of TCR beta per million T cells declined in a roughly linear way with age.

V gene TRBV7-9 combines with J gene TRBJ2-7; 8 bases agree with TRBD1. The sequence came from a man aged 25 to 40 in good health. Material for sequencing was blood. CDR3 in amino acids: CASSASDRGEQYF. CDR3 bases: TGTGCCAGCAGCGCCTCAGACAGGGGCGAGCAGTACTTC.